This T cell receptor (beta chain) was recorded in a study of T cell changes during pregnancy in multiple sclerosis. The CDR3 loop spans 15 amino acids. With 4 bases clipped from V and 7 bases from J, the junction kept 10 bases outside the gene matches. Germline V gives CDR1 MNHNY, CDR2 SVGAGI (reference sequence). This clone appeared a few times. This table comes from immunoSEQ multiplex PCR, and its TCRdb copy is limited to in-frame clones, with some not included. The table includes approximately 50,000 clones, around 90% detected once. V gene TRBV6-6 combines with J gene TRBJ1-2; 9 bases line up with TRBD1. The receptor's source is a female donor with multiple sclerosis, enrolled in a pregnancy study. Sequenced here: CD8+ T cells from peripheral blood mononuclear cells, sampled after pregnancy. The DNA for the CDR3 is TGTGCCAGCAGTTCCTGGACAGGGGAAGGTTTTGGCTACACCTTC. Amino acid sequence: CASSSWTGEGFGYTF.